The clone carrying this TCR beta chain turned up a few times. The data belong to a study of T-cell reconstitution after alpha-beta-depleted transplantation in children. For TCRbeta, the library was prepared with unique molecular identifiers. TCRdb called the PCR reads again in MiXCR, with one record for every CDR3 protein. The sample has fewer than 700,000 distinct CDR3 sequences, 20% to 25% seen once. Sequences were derived from PBMCs, mostly from graft donor cells, sampled 360 days after TCRalphabeta/CD19-depleted stem cell transplant. The sequence was obtained from a boy in the first two years of life who had a stem cell transplant for acute myeloid leukemia, so the T cells may come from the graft donor.

CDR3 in amino acids: CSAPFGGSAPLHF. In DNA, the CDR3 is TGCAGTGCTCCCTTCGGGGGGTCGGCACCCCTCCACTTT. This chain joins TRBV20-1 and TRBJ1-6, with D tentatively TRBD1 (5 bases). Germline V lookup: CDR1 DFQATT, CDR2 SNEGSKA (reference sequence). Deletions cut 5 bases from V and 11 bases from J, with 16 bases between. CDR3 length: 13 amino acids.